A single sample is the source of the 22 T cell receptor beta chains below, sequenced in a study of blood T cell repertoires in COVID-19. The table came from immunoSEQ multiplex PCR; TCRdb's copy has only in-frame clones and leaves some out. The profile covers 240,000 or so clones, with more than 85% appearing a single time and approximately 9% taken by the ten largest. The sample taken for sequencing was PBMCs or T cells enriched from blood (not recorded which). The receptors were sampled from a man in his forties or fifties who had recovered from COVID-19.

This clone has a single count. The chain combines TRBV9 with TRBJ2-4; 8 bases map to TRBD2. The CDR3 runs to 18 residues. V gave up 3 bases and J gave up 5 bases; unmatched junction bases: 16. The germline gives CDR1 SGDLS, CDR2 YYNGEE. The CDR3 nucleotides are TGTGCCAGCAGCGCGAGACTTGGCGGGAGGAGTGGGGAAAACATTCAGTACTTC. Translated: CASSARLGGRSGENIQYF.

The V and J genes are TRBV6-5 and TRBJ1-6, with 7 nucleotides matching TRBD1. CDR1 and CDR2 from the germline V gene are MNHEY and SVGAGI. V was pared by 0 bases and J by 7 bases, with 3 bases of the junction left unmatched. The length of the CDR3 is 15 residues. CDR3 amino acids: CASSYSDRSNSPLHF. The CDR3 nucleotides read TGTGCCAGCAGTTACTCGGACAGGTCGAATTCACCCCTCCACTTT.

The chain joins TRBV3-1 (or the pseudogene TRBV3-2) to TRBJ1-2, with 7 bases that match TRBD1. Germline V gives CDR1 LGHDT, CDR2 YNNKEL (reference sequence). V gave up 0 bases and J gave up 1 base; unmatched junction bases: 8. The CDR3 runs to 17 residues. In DNA form, the CDR3 reads TGTGCCAGCAGCCAAGATTCAGTGACAGGGCATAACTATGGCTACACCTTC. It codes for CASSQDSVTGHNYGYTF.

The J gene is TRBJ1-5, the V gene TRBV19; weak D call: TRBD1 (5 bases). V lost 6 bases and J 2 bases, leaving 14 bases between the germline ends. This CDR3 is built from 15 residues. Germline CDR1 is LNHDA and CDR2 is SQIVND (reference sequence). CDR3 nucleotides: TGTGCCAGTAGCATGGGACTTATTGGCAATCAGCCCCAGCATTTT. Its protein is CASSMGLIGNQPQHF.

The chain combines TRBV18 with TRBJ1-2, with TRBD1 matching over 10 bases. The J segment lost 6 bases and the V segment lost 3 bases, leaving 4 bases of the junction unmatched. The CDR3 is made up of 14 amino acids. Germline CDR1 reads KGHSH; CDR2 reads LQKENI. CDR3 DNA sequence: TGTGCCAGCTCACCGGACAGGGGGAATGATGGCTACACCTTC. The encoded protein is CASSPDRGNDGYTF.

V gene TRBV5-1 combines with J gene TRBJ2-5; 7 nucleotides line up with TRBD1. The ends lost 4 bases at V and 5 bases at J; junction bases unmatched: 11. The germline gives CDR1 SGHRS, CDR2 YFSETQ. The CDR3 is 15 amino acids. Here the CDR3 reads CASSAGTALRETQYF. The CDR3 region has the DNA TGCGCCAGCAGCGCCGGGACAGCCTTGCGGGAGACCCAGTACTTC.

The V gene is TRBV5-8, the J gene TRBJ1-4, with a weak D call TRBD1 (6 bases). The germline V and J ends were trimmed by 3 bases and 7 bases, with 16 bases remaining between them. The CDR3 runs to 15 residues. Germline V gene lookup returns CDR1 SGHTS and CDR2 YDEGEE. CDR3 region: CASSYIAGASEKLFF. The CDR3 nucleotides read TGTGCCAGCAGCTACATAGCGGGGGCAAGTGAAAAACTGTTTTTT.

CDR3 in DNA: TGTGCCAGCAGCATACGTACAGCAACCAAAGTGAACACCGGGGAGCTGTTTTTT. Protein product: CASSIRTATKVNTGELFF. V gene TRBV21-1 combines with J gene TRBJ2-2; TRBD1, the D gene given by the table, was not confirmed from the DNA. TRBV21-1 is given as a pseudogene. There are 18 residues in the CDR3.

This clone has only one observation. V is TRBV3-1 (or the pseudogene TRBV3-2) and J is TRBJ1-1, with TRBD1 matching over 8 bases. This CDR3 is 14 amino acids long. Losses at the gene ends were 5 bases for V and 7 bases for J; bases not matched to a gene: 9. Looked up from germline, CDR1 is LGHDT and CDR2 is YNNKEL (reference sequence). CDR3 sequence reads: CASSFRTGSFEAFF. CDR3 coding DNA: TGTGCCAGCAGCTTCCGGACAGGGTCATTTGAAGCTTTCTTT.

The chain uses TRBV6-2 or TRBV6-3 and TRBJ2-1, with 9 positions matching TRBD1. This CDR3 is built from 17 residues. J lost 6 bases, V lost 2 bases, and 11 bases had no gene match. Germline V lookup: CDR1 MNHEY, CDR2 SVGEGT. The CDR3 spells CASSYTPIDRGTNEQFF. CDR3 DNA sequence: TGTGCCAGCAGTTACACCCCGATAGACAGGGGGACCAATGAGCAGTTCTTC.

This clone was detected only once. DNA of the CDR3: TGTGCCAGCAGCCTGTCTCGGACAGCCTACGAGCAGTACTTC. As protein: CASSLSRTAYEQYF. The chain uses TRBV3-1 (or the pseudogene TRBV3-2) and TRBJ2-7; D possibly corresponds to TRBD1 (6 bases). V was cut by 4 bases and J by 2 bases, with 12 bases left in between. This CDR3 is 14 amino acids long. The germline V gene encodes CDR1 LGHDT and CDR2 YNNKEL (reference sequence).

V usage is TRBV6-5 and J usage is TRBJ2-1; 7 bases match TRBD1. The V and J ends lost 7 bases and 4 bases, in that order; junction bases with no gene match: 7. The germline V gene encodes CDR1 MNHEY and CDR2 SVGAGI. CDR3 length equals 14 residues. The CDR3 sequence: CASKQGWDYNEQFF. The CDR3 DNA is TGTGCCAGCAAACAGGGGTGGGATTACAATGAGCAGTTCTTC.

CDR3 in amino acids: CASSSPGGNVKFF. In nucleotides, the CDR3 is TGTGCCAGCAGTTCCCCCGGGGGTAATGTTAAGTTCTTC. The chain is built from TRBV28 and TRBJ2-1, with D possibly matching TRBD2 (6 bases). The germline V gene encodes CDR1 MDHEN and CDR2 SYDVKM. This CDR3 spans 13 amino acids. V lost 4 bases to trimming and J lost 14 bases, with 18 bases between them.

This clone was counted a few times. V usage is TRBV6-6 and J usage is TRBJ2-1, with 15 bases lining up with TRBD2. The J segment lost 0 bases and the V segment lost 6 bases, leaving 12 bases of the junction unmatched. The germline V gene encodes CDR1 MNHNY and CDR2 SVGAGI (reference sequence). The CDR3 length is 20 residues. The DNA of the CDR3 is TGTGCCAGCAGCAGGTTTCCAGGGACTAGCGGGAGGAGCTCCTACAATGAGCAGTTCTTC. This translates into CASSRFPGTSGRSSYNEQFF.

This clone was observed once. The chain joins TRBV7-8 to TRBJ2-7; 7 bases map to TRBD2. After removal of 5 bases from V and 2 bases from J, the junction contained 12 bases not matched to a gene. The CDR3 contains 16 residues. The germline V gene encodes CDR1 SGHVS and CDR2 FQNEAQ. CDR3 coding DNA: TGTGCCAGCAGCCGGATAACCCGACTAGCCACCTACGAGCAGTACTTC. Its protein is CASSRITRLATYEQYF.

V gene TRBV6-2 or TRBV6-3 combines with J gene TRBJ2-1; 7 nucleotides match TRBD1. The CDR3 is 15 residues long. Per germline, CDR1 MNHEY and CDR2 SVGEGT. The V segment lost 5 bases and the J segment 5 bases; nucleotides outside the gene matches: 9. The CDR3 DNA sequence: TGTGCCAGCAGTGCGCCGGGACAGATAAACAATGAGCAGTTCTTC. This encodes CASSAPGQINNEQFF.

The gene calls are TRBV19 and TRBJ1-5; D is ambiguous. Trimming stripped 10 bases from V and 2 bases from J, with 9 bases between. Germline V gives CDR1 LNHDA, CDR2 SQIVND (reference sequence). The CDR3 has 12 amino acids. This CDR3 reads CATAVGNQPQHF. In nucleotides, the CDR3 is TGTGCCACCGCGGTGGGCAATCAGCCCCAGCATTTT.

The gene calls are TRBV14 and TRBJ2-1, with 11 bases identical to TRBD2. Germline V gene lookup returns CDR1 SGHDN and CDR2 FVKESK. CDR3 length: 15 residues. V gave up 3 bases and J gave up 11 bases; unmatched junction bases: 9. This chain's CDR3 is CASSHRTSGSSKQFF. In nucleotides, the CDR3 is TGTGCCAGCAGCCATAGGACTAGCGGGTCCTCCAAGCAGTTCTTC. Complete variable domain (other parts from reference TRBV14 and TRBJ2-1): EAGVTQFPSHSVIEKGQTVTLRCDPISGHDNLYWYRRVMGKEIKFLLHFVKESKQDESGMPNNRFLAERTGGTYSTLKVQPAELEDSGVYFCASSHRTSGSSKQFFGPGTRLTVL.

The rearrangement joins TRBV11-2 to TRBJ1-2; 7 bases are shared with TRBD1. Germline-derived CDR1 and CDR2 are SGHAT and FQNNGV. J was trimmed by 2 bases and V by 5 bases; bases with no gene match: 2. There are 13 residues in the CDR3. CDR3 amino acids: CASSEGQNYGYTF. The CDR3 DNA reads as TGTGCCAGCAGCGAGGGACAGAACTATGGCTACACCTTC. Supplemented by reference TRBV11-2 and TRBJ1-2, the full variable domain reads EAGVAQSPRYKIIEKRQSVAFWCNPISGHATLYWYQQILGQGPKLLIQFQNNGVVDDSQLPKDRFSAERLKGVDSTLKIQPAKLEDSAVYLCASSEGQNYGYTFGSGTRLTVV.

This clone was recorded only once. The V gene is TRBV12-3 or TRBV12-4, the J gene TRBJ1-4, with D hard to call. The CDR3 extends over 13 amino acids. Deletions cut 0 bases from V and 4 bases from J, with 3 bases between. The CDR3 loop reads CASSLAYNEKLFF. CDR3 DNA sequence: TGTGCCAGCAGTTTAGCCTATAATGAAAAACTGTTTTTT.

The chain carries TRBV7-2 and TRBJ2-5; TRBD2 is a possible D gene (5 bases). The CDR3 has 15 amino acids. The V end lost 1 base, the J end lost 5 bases, and 14 bases lay between the germline ends. Per the germline V gene, CDR1 is SGHTA and CDR2 is FQGNSA. Written as DNA, the CDR3 is TGTGCCAGCAGCTTAGGGTGGGTTGGCGGGGAGACCCAGTACTTC. Residues: CASSLGWVGGETQYF.

The chain uses TRBV11-3 and TRBJ2-1, with 7 bases aligning to TRBD1. The germline V gene encodes CDR1 SGHNT and CDR2 YENEEA. This CDR3 has 16 residues. Trimming at V came to 3 bases and at J to 6 bases, leaving 11 bases not matched to a gene. The CDR3 DNA reads TGTGCCAGCAGCTTCGAAGGGACAGTAAACCTCAATGAGCAGTTCTTC. Its translation: CASSFEGTVNLNEQFF.